One and the same sample provided the 29 T cell receptor beta chains below, sequenced in a study of OX40 agonist ivuxolimab in advanced cancers. Assay: immunoSEQ multiplex PCR; the TCRdb copy retains only in-frame clones and omits some. This sample carries tens of thousands of clones, about 80% of them seen once, and the ten largest clones take 15% to 20%. The starting material was CD4+ or CD8+ T cells sorted from blood, obtained in a trial of the OX40 agonist ivuxolimab. The receptors shown here come from an adult with an advanced solid tumor such as melanoma, head and neck, liver or kidney cancer.

CDR3 bases: TGTGCCAGCACGCCAGAAGGAGGGGCGGGCTCTGGAAACACCATATATTTT. Encoded protein: CASTPEGGAGSGNTIYF. This chain links TRBV21-1 with TRBJ1-3. TRBV21-1 corresponds to a pseudogene. The CDR3 length is 17 residues.

The J gene is TRBJ2-7, the V gene TRBV28, with a possible D match to TRBD2 (5 bases). Germline loops: CDR1 MDHEN, CDR2 SYDVKM. V lost 2 bases and J lost 4, with 15 bases in between. The CDR3 is 15 residues long. This CDR3 reads CASSLPRAGEYEQYF. The CDR3 DNA reads TGTGCCAGCAGTTTACCCCGTGCCGGGGAATACGAGCAGTACTTC.

The rearrangement links TRBV19 to TRBJ2-5, with D perhaps matching TRBD1 (5 bases). V gave up 0 bases and J gave up 4 bases, with 15 bases separating them. Germline assignment: CDR1 LNHDA and CDR2 SQIVND (reference sequence). The CDR3 consists of 16 residues. The DNA of the CDR3 is TGTGCCAGTAGTATAGATCTGACAGACCGGTTAGAGACCCAGTACTTC. This encodes CASSIDLTDRLETQYF. The full variable domain, its missing parts supplied by reference TRBV19 and TRBJ2-5, is DGGITQSPKYLFRKEGQNVTLSCEQNLNHDAMYWYRQDPGQGLRLIYYSQIVNDFQKGDIAEGYSVSREKKESFPLTVTSAQKNPTAFYLCASSIDLTDRLETQYFGPGTRLLVL.

The chain employs TRBV6-4 and TRBJ2-1, with TRBD1 matching over 9 bases. Germline CDR1 and CDR2: MRHNA and SNTAGT. V shed 6 bases and J 9 bases; nucleotides not matched to a gene: 9. The CDR3 is 14 residues long. The CDR3: CASRQGQGGSEQFF. CDR3 coding DNA: TGTGCCAGCAGACAGGGACAGGGAGGGAGTGAGCAGTTCTTC.

The gene calls are TRBV9 and TRBJ2-4; D is ambiguous. Germline-derived CDR1 and CDR2 are SGDLS and YYNGEE. The CDR3 has 15 amino acids. V lost 0 bases and J 1 base, leaving 8 bases between the germline ends. This CDR3 is CASSVVPDAKNIQYF. Written as DNA, the CDR3 is TGTGCCAGCAGCGTAGTGCCGGACGCCAAAAACATTCAGTACTTC.

This clone was detected only a few times. The CDR3 coding sequence is TGTGCCTCCCCCAGGTCGGAACATGATGAGGGGGCGAGGACTGAAGCTTTCTTT. This translates into CASPRSEHDEGARTEAFF. This sequence joins TRBV21-1 and TRBJ1-1; the table's TRBD1 call for D was not verified on the DNA. TRBV21-1 is shown as a pseudogene. The CDR3 spans 18 residues.

This clone was detected a few times. CDR3 region: CASSQLADYEQYF. The CDR3 region has the DNA TGTGCCAGCAGCCAACTAGCGGACTACGAGCAGTACTTC. The genes are TRBV14 and TRBJ2-7, with 7 bases that match TRBD2. Germline V gives CDR1 SGHDN, CDR2 FVKESK. The V and J ends lost 2 bases and 3 bases, in that order; junction bases with no gene match: 1. CDR3 length: 13 residues.

About this clone: In the same sample, other DNA sequences code for this CDR3. The chain uses TRBV28 and TRBJ1-5, with a weak D call TRBD1 (6 bases). The germline V gene encodes CDR1 MDHEN and CDR2 SYDVKM. The CDR3 extends over 13 amino acids. The V and J ends lost 8 bases and 6 bases respectively, with 14 bases between them. The CDR3 sequence: CASEGGLRQPQHF. The CDR3, as DNA: TGTGCCAGCGAGGGGGGGCTGCGTCAGCCCCAGCATTTT.

The rearrangement joins TRBV7-9 to TRBJ2-1; D is unresolved. V lost 6 bases, J lost 4 bases, and 13 bases lay in between. Germline assignment: CDR1 SEHNR and CDR2 FQNEAQ (reference sequence). CDR3 size: 14 residues. CDR3 sequence: CASSYPGDYNEQFF. The CDR3, as DNA: TGTGCCAGCAGTTACCCAGGAGATTACAATGAGCAGTTCTTC. Filled out from reference TRBV7-9 and TRBJ2-1, the complete variable domain reads DTGVSQNPRHKITKRGQNVTFRCDPISEHNRLYWYRQTLGQGPEFLTYFQNEAQLEKSRLLSDRFSAERPKGSFSTLEIQRTEQGDSAMYLCASSYPGDYNEQFFGPGTRLTVL.

A few counts support this clone. The chain links TRBV11-3 to TRBJ1-1; 9 bases are shared with TRBD1. This CDR3 contains 15 residues. J was trimmed by 5 bases and V by 5 bases; bases with no gene match: 9. CDR1 is SGHNT and CDR2 is YENEEA in the germline V gene. In nucleotides, the CDR3 is TGTGCCAGCAGCGGATGGGACAGGGCGGGAACTGAAGCTTTCTTT. Translating gives CASSGWDRAGTEAFF.

This rearrangement joins TRBV28 to TRBJ1-2; weak D call: TRBD1 (5 bases). The ends were cut back, 6 bases at V and 0 bases at J, with 11 bases in the middle. Germline V gene data show CDR1 as MDHEN and CDR2 as SYDVKM. The length of the CDR3 is 14 residues. The CDR3 DNA reads TGTGCCAGCAGGGACCCAGGGACTAACTATGGCTACACCTTC. It encodes CASRDPGTNYGYTF.

V and J are TRBV19 and TRBJ1-1, with D hard to call. Germline-derived CDR1 and CDR2 are LNHDA and SQIVND (reference sequence). The CDR3 is made up of 16 amino acids. V was trimmed by 4 bases and J by 8 bases, leaving 23 bases between them. CDR3 region: CASSTIGLRADVEAFF. The CDR3 coding sequence is TGTGCCAGTAGTACCATCGGACTCCGCGCGGACGTGGAAGCTTTCTTT.

Written as DNA, the CDR3 is TGTGCCACCAGTCCGGGACAGGGGGCGTTGGGGGAGCAGTACTTC. Protein sequence: CATSPGQGALGEQYF. The rearrangement joins TRBV15 to TRBJ2-7; TRBD1 agrees at 12 bases. The trim removed 6 bases at V and 7 bases at J, leaving 10 bases unmatched. Germline assignment: CDR1 LNHNV and CDR2 YYDKDF (reference sequence). The CDR3 contains 15 residues.

The rearrangement uses TRBV2 and TRBJ1-3; the D gene is possibly TRBD1 (5 bases). Germline V gene sequence: CDR1 SNHLY, CDR2 FYNNEI. The V end lost 4 bases, the J end lost 3 bases, and 16 bases lay between the germline ends. The length of the CDR3 is 16 residues. CDR3 coding DNA: TGTGCCAGCAGTGGAGTCGAGACAGAGGGTGGAAACACCATATATTTT. It yields the protein CASSGVETEGGNTIYF. Full variable domain (missing parts from reference TRBV2 and TRBJ1-3): EPEVTQTPSHQVTQMGQEVILRCVPISNHLYFYWYRQILGQKVEFLVSFYNNEISEKSEIFDDQFSVERPDGSNFTLKIRSTKLEDSAMYFCASSGVETEGGNTIYFGEGSWLTVV.

This clone showed up just a few times. The chain has TRBV29-1 and TRBJ2-5, with 7 bases identical to TRBD2. CDR3 length equals 15 residues. V dropped 0 bases and J dropped 6; count of bases not matched to a gene: 10. Germline V CDR1 and CDR2: SQVTM, ANQGSEA. Here the CDR3 DNA reads TGCAGCGTTGAAGATCCTCGGGAGGTCCCACAGACCCAGTACTTC. It yields the protein CSVEDPREVPQTQYF.

The gene calls are TRBV5-1 and TRBJ1-5; D is unresolved. V lost 4 bases to trimming and J lost 2 bases, with 10 bases between them. Germline CDR1 SGHRS, CDR2 YFSETQ. The CDR3 length is 14 residues. This CDR3 reads CASSADLRNQPQHF. CDR3 in DNA: TGCGCCAGCAGCGCGGACCTTCGCAATCAGCCCCAGCATTTT.

The genes are TRBV10-3 and TRBJ2-1, with a weak D call TRBD2 (5 bases). Germline values: CDR1 ENHRY, CDR2 SYGVKD. V lost 3 bases, J lost 6 bases, and 12 bases lay in between. The CDR3 length is 14 residues. CDR3 coding DNA: TGTGCCATCAGTGACACCCTACTAGGCAATGAGCAGTTCTTC. It translates to CAISDTLLGNEQFF.

The V call is TRBV7-6, the J call TRBJ2-5, with D perhaps assigned TRBD1 or TRBD2 (5 bases each). V was clipped by 2 bases and J by 7 bases, with 23 bases between them. CDR3 size: 17 residues. From germline, CDR1 is SGHVS and CDR2 FNYEAQ. The CDR3 DNA reads TGTGCCAGCAGCTTATTTAACGCAAGGGACCTACGTGTGACCCAGTACTTC. This gives the protein CASSLFNARDLRVTQYF.

The chain recombines TRBV11-2 with TRBJ2-7; D is ambiguous. The CDR3 runs 12 residues. The germline V gene encodes CDR1 SGHAT and CDR2 FQNNGV. The V gene lost 5 bases and the J gene lost 3 bases, with 8 bases spanning the gap. CDR3: CASSLTNYEQYF. As DNA, the CDR3 is TGTGCCAGCAGCCTAACTAACTACGAGCAGTACTTC.

The genes are TRBV6-5 and TRBJ2-7, with TRBD2 as a possible D gene (5 bases). Trimming removed 0 bases from V and 4 bases from J, with 13 bases in between. The germline V gene has CDR1 MNHEY and CDR2 SVGAGI. CDR3 length: 15 amino acids. Written as DNA, the CDR3 is TGTGCCAGCAGTTACTCGCCGGACGGGGTGTACGAGCAGTACTTC. It specifies CASSYSPDGVYEQYF.

The chain uses TRBV4-2 and TRBJ2-7; 7 positions match TRBD1. The length of the CDR3 is 15 residues. Germline trimming cut 0 bases from V and 6 bases from J; bases unmatched to any gene: 8. Germline V lookup: CDR1 LGHNA, CDR2 YNFKEQ. This chain's CDR3 is CASSQDPTGPVEQYF. As DNA, the CDR3 is TGTGCCAGCAGCCAAGATCCGACAGGGCCTGTCGAGCAGTACTTC.

This clone has at least ten counts. The identical CDR3 is also encoded by other nucleotide sequences in the sample. This chain joins TRBV6-1 and TRBJ2-7, with 8 positions matching TRBD2. The V segment lost 4 bases and the J segment 1 base; nucleotides outside the gene matches: 6. Germline-derived CDR1 and CDR2 are MNHNS and SASEGT. CDR3 length equals 15 residues. The CDR3 loop is CASSVGSGISYEQYF. CDR3 DNA: TGTGCCAGCAGTGTAGGTAGCGGGATATCCTACGAGCAGTACTTC.

This sequence joins TRBV11-3 and TRBJ2-2; D gene ambiguous. The CDR3 is 13 amino acids. Trimming stripped 5 bases from V and 8 bases from J, with 12 bases between. CDR1 is SGHNT and CDR2 is YENEEA in the germline V gene. The CDR3 here is CASSPPSSGELFF. CDR3 nucleotides: TGTGCCAGCAGCCCCCCATCATCTGGGGAGCTGTTTTTT.

The genes are TRBV4-1 and TRBJ2-7, with D perhaps matching TRBD1 (5 bases). Germline assignment: CDR1 MGHRA and CDR2 YSYEKL. With 1 base removed from V and 5 bases from J, the gap between germline ends came to 12 bases. This CDR3 region has 14 residues. The CDR3 protein is CASSQGQGVNEQYF. The CDR3 DNA is TGCGCCAGCAGCCAAGGGCAGGGCGTCAACGAGCAGTACTTC.

The chain uses TRBV5-6 and TRBJ1-3, with TRBD1 as a possible D gene (5 bases). Trimming shortened V by 0 bases and J by 2 bases, and 6 bases separated the two germline ends. Germline loops: CDR1 SGHDT, CDR2 YYEEEE. This CDR3 is 14 amino acids long. The CDR3: CASSLGTTGNTIYF. CDR3 DNA sequence: TGTGCCAGCAGCTTGGGGACAACTGGAAACACCATATATTTT. Combining the CDR3 with reference TRBV5-6 and TRBJ1-3 gives the whole variable domain DAGVTQSPTHLIKTRGQQVTLRCSPKSGHDTVSWYQQALGQGPQFIFQYYEEEERQRGNFPDRFSGHQFPNYSSELNVNALLLGDSALYLCASSLGTTGNTIYFGEGSWLTVV.

This chain connects TRBV7-2 to TRBJ1-6, with D unclear. This CDR3 comprises 15 residues. With 4 bases removed from V and 10 bases from J, the gap between germline ends came to 17 bases. Germline V gives CDR1 SGHTA, CDR2 FQGNSA. CDR3 sequence (DNA): TGTGCCAGCAGCTCGTGGGGAGGGAAAGGGTCACCCCTCCACTTT. Translated, it gives CASSSWGGKGSPLHF.

This chain connects TRBV27 to TRBJ2-1; TRBD2 aligns across 10 bases. Trimming cost V 8 bases and J 3 bases; bases outside gene matches: 13. CDR3 size: 17 residues. Germline values: CDR1 MNHEY, CDR2 SMNVEV (reference sequence). The CDR3 DNA reads as TGTGCCAGCGGTCAAAATTCACTAGCGGGACTCTACAATGAGCAGTTCTTC. This encodes CASGQNSLAGLYNEQFF.

V usage is TRBV27 and J usage is TRBJ2-7, with unresolved D. V was pared by 3 bases and J by 2 bases, with 14 bases between. There are 15 residues in the CDR3. Germline V lookup: CDR1 MNHEY, CDR2 SMNVEV (reference sequence). In nucleotides, the CDR3 is TGTGCCAGCAGTTTGGTAGGGTCCCTTGCCTACGAGCAGTACTTC. Amino acid sequence: CASSLVGSLAYEQYF.

This rearrangement joins TRBV7-9 to TRBJ2-1; D unresolved. Trimming left V 4 bases short and J 2 bases short, with 3 bases between. Germline CDR1 reads SEHNR; CDR2 reads FQNEAQ (reference sequence). The CDR3 loop spans 12 amino acids. The CDR3 nucleotides are TGTGCCAGCAGCTCCCCCTACAATGAGCAGTTCTTC. Its translation: CASSSPYNEQFF. The entire variable domain, with the rest obtained from reference TRBV7-9 and TRBJ2-1, is as follows: DTGVSQNPRHKITKRGQNVTFRCDPISEHNRLYWYRQTLGQGPEFLTYFQNEAQLEKSRLLSDRFSAERPKGSFSTLEIQRTEQGDSAMYLCASSSPYNEQFFGPGTRLTVL.